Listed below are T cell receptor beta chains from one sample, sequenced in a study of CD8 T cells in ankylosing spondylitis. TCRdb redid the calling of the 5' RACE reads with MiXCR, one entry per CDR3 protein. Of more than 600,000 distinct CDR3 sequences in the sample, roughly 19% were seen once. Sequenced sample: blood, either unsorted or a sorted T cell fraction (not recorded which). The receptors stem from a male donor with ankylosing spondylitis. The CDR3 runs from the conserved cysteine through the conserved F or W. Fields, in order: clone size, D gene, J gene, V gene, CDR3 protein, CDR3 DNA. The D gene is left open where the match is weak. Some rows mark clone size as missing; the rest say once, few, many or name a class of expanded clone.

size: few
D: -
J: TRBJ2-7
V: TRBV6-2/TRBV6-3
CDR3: CASSQPPRGYEQYF
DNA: TGTGCCAGCAGCCAACCCCCCAGGGGCTACGAGCAGTACTTC

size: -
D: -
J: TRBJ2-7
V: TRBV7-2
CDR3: CASSLDNFSYEQYF
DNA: TGTGCCAGCAGCTTAGATAACTTTTCCTACGAGCAGTACTTC

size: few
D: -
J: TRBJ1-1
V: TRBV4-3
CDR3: CASSQNYFIDGGEAFF
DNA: TGCGCCAGCAGCCAAAATTACTTCATCGACGGGGGTGAAGCTTTCTTT

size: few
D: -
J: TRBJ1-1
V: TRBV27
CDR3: CASTPLGGLTEAFF
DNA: TGTGCCAGCACCCCCCTAGGGGGGCTCACTGAAGCTTTCTTT

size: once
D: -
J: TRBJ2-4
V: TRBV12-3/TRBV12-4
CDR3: CASSLVDKNIQYF
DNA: TGTGCCAGCAGTTTGGTTGACAAAAACATTCAGTACTTC

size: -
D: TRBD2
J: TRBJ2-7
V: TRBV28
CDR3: CASRGTLWTSGIYEQYF
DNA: TGTGCCAGCAGGGGGACCTTATGGACTAGCGGGATCTACGAGCAGTACTTC

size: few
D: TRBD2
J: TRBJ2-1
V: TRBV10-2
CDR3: CASSDPSGDYNEQFF
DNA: TGCGCCAGCAGTGATCCTAGCGGAGACTACAATGAGCAGTTCTTC

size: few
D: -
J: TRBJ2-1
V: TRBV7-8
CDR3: CASSLGGSSSYSNEQFF
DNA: TGTGCCAGCAGCTTAGGGGGATCTAGCTCCTATTCCAATGAGCAGTTCTTC

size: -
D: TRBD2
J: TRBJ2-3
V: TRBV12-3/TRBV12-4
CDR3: CASSFTVAGNTDTQYF
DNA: TGTGCCAGCAGTTTTACCGTAGCGGGAAACACAGATACGCAGTATTTT

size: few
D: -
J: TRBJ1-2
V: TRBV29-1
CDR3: CSETKGGYTF
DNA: TGCAGCGAGACCAAAGGAGGCTACACCTTC

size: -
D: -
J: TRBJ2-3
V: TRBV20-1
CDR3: CSASRSGTDTQYF
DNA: TGCAGTGCTAGTCGCTCGGGCACAGATACGCAGTATTTT

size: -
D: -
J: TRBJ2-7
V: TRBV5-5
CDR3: CASSLTLPSSYEQYF
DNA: TGTGCCAGCAGCTTAACTCTTCCATCTTCCTACGAGCAGTACTTC

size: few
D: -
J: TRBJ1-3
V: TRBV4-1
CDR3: CASSPGHFLNRGSGNTIYF
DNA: TGCGCCAGCAGCCCTGGGCACTTCCTTAATAGGGGCTCTGGAAACACCATATATTTT

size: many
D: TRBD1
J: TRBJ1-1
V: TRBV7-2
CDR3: CASSGRGGTEAFF
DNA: TGTGCCAGCAGCGGCAGGGGGGGCACTGAAGCTTTCTTT

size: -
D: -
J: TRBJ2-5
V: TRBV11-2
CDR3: CASSFQGGGQETQYF
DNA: TGTGCCAGCAGCTTTCAGGGGGGCGGGCAAGAGACCCAGTACTTC

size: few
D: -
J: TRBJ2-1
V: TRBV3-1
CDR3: CASSQLPRGQFYNEQFF
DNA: TGTGCCAGCAGCCAACTACCCCGTGGACAGTTCTACAATGAGCAGTTCTTC

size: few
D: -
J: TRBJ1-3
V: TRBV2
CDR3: CASSKNRDPGNTIYF
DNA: TGTGCCAGCAGCAAGAACAGGGACCCTGGAAACACCATATATTTT

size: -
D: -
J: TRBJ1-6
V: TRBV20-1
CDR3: CSAGYNNSPLHF
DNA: TGCAGTGCAGGGTACAATAATTCACCCCTCCACTTT

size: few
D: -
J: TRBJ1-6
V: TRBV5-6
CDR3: CASSSRGSYNSPLHF
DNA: TGTGCCAGCAGCTCCAGGGGATCCTATAATTCACCCCTCCACTTT

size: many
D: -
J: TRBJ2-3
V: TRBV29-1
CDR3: CSVEKDTDTQYF
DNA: TGCAGCGTTGAAAAGGATACAGATACGCAGTATTTT

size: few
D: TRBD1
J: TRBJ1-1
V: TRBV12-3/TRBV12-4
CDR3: CASSLEPGGTTFF
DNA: TGTGCCAGCAGTCTGGAGCCAGGGGGCACGACTTTCTTT

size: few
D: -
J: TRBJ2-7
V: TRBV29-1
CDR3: CSVESPGGRGEYEQYF
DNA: TGCAGCGTTGAATCGCCGGGCGGCAGGGGGGAGTACGAGCAGTACTTC

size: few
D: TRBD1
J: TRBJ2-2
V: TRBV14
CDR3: CASSQEGTEITGELFF
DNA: TGTGCCAGCAGCCAAGAGGGGACAGAAATCACCGGGGAGCTGTTTTTT

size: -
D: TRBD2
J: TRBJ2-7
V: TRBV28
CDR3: CASIKTSGDYEQYF
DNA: TGTGCCAGCATCAAGACTAGCGGAGACTACGAGCAGTACTTC

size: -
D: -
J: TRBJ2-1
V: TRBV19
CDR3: CASSMTDGYNEQFF
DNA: TGTGCCAGTAGTATGACGGATGGCTACAATGAGCAGTTCTTC

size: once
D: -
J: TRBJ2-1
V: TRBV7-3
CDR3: CASSLRAGTTYNEQFF
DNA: TGTGCCAGCAGCTTAAGGGCGGGGACCACCTACAATGAGCAGTTCTTC

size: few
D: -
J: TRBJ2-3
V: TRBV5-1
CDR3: CASSFTDSTDTQYF
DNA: TGCGCCAGCAGCTTCACCGACAGCACAGATACGCAGTATTTT

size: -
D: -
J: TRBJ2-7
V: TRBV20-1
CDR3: CSARAKITNYEQYF
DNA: TGCAGTGCTAGGGCAAAAATCACTAACTACGAGCAGTACTTC

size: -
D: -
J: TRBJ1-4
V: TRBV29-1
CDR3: CSVEDAAGPRKLFF
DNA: TGCAGCGTTGAAGATGCAGCCGGTCCTAGAAAACTGTTTTTT

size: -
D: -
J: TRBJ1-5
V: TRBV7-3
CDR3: CASSPQYTNQPQHF
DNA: TGTGCCAGCAGCCCCCAGTACACCAATCAGCCCCAGCATTTT

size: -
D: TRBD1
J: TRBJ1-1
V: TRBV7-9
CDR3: CASSPDRAPPSNTEAFF
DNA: TGTGCCAGCAGCCCAGACAGGGCCCCCCCCTCGAACACTGAAGCTTTCTTT

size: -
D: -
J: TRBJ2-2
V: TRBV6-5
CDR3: CASSYYRANTGELFF
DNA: TGTGCCAGCAGTTATTACAGGGCGAACACCGGGGAGCTGTTTTTT

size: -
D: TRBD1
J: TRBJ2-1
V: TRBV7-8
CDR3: CASSLGDRGNYNEQFF
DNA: TGTGCCAGCAGCTTAGGGGACAGGGGAAACTACAATGAGCAGTTCTTC

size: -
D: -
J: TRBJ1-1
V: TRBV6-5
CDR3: CASSYSFSSGAGTEAFF
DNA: TGTGCCAGCAGTTACTCGTTTTCGTCTGGGGCGGGCACTGAAGCTTTCTTT

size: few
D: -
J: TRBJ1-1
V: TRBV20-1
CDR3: CSARDFGEAFF
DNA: TGCAGTGCTAGAGATTTCGGTGAAGCTTTCTTT

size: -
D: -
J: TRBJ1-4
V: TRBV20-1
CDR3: CSARAEKLFF
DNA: TGCAGTGCCAGGGCTGAAAAACTGTTTTTT

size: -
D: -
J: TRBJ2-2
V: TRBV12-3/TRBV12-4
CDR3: CASLNRGGQSSTGELFF
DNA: TGTGCCAGCTTAAACAGGGGGGGACAGTCTAGCACCGGGGAGCTGTTTTTT

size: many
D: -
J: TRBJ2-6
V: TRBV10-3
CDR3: CATTGANVLTF
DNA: TGTGCCACAACCGGGGCCAACGTCCTGACTTTC

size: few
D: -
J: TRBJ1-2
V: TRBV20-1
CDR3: CIPKGNYGYTF
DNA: TGCATCCCTAAGGGCAACTATGGCTACACCTTC

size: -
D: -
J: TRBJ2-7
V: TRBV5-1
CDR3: CASSGKGVYEQYF
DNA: TGCGCCAGCAGCGGGAAGGGTGTCTACGAGCAGTACTTC

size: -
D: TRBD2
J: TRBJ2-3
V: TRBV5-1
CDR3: CASSMPGASGSTDTQYF
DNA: TGCGCCAGCAGCATGCCGGGGGCTAGCGGGAGCACAGATACGCAGTATTTT

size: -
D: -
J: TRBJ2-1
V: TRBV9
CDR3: CASSGLSEQFF
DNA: TGTGCCAGCAGCGGACTGTCCGAGCAGTTCTTC

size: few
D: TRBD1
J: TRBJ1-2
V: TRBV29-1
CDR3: CSVAGTGLANYGYTF
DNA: TGCAGCGTTGCGGGGACAGGTCTAGCTAACTATGGCTACACCTTC

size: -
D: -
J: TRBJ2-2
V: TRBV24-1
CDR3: CATSLGKNGELFF
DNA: TGTGCCACCAGTCTGGGGAAGAACGGGGAGCTGTTTTTT

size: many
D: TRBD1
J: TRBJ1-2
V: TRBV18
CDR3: CASSTDRQYGYTF
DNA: TGTGCCAGCTCAACGGACAGGCAATATGGCTACACCTTC

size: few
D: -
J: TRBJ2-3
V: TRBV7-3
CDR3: CASSLSAGTTDTQYF
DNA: TGTGCCAGCAGCTTATCCGCGGGTACCACAGATACGCAGTATTTT

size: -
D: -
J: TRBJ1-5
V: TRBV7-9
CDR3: CASSHGGGNQPQHF
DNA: TGTGCCAGCAGCCATGGGGGGGGTAACCAGCCCCAGCATTTT

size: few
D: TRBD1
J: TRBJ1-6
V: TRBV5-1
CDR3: CASSVGQADSPLHF
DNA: TGCGCCAGCAGCGTGGGACAGGCGGATTCACCCCTCCACTTT

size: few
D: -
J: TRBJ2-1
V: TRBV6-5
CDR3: CASSWAEVQYEQFF
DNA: TGTGCCAGCAGTTGGGCAGAGGTACAGTATGAGCAGTTCTTC

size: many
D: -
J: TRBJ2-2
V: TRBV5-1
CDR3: CASSLKADTGELFF
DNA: TGCGCCAGCAGCTTAAAGGCGGACACCGGGGAGCTGTTTTTT